What follows are 25 T cell receptor beta chains derived from one specimen sequenced in a study of OX40 agonist ivuxolimab in advanced cancers. TCRdb's table, derived via immunoSEQ multiplex PCR, lists solely in-frame clones and lacks some. The table has some 75,000 clones, approximately 88% seen once. Sequenced material: CD4+ or CD8+ T cells sorted from blood, taken in a trial of the OX40 agonist ivuxolimab. All receptors come from an adult with an advanced solid tumor such as melanoma, head and neck, liver or kidney cancer.

V is TRBV7-9 and J is TRBJ2-7; D unresolved. V was shortened by 4 bases and J by 3 bases, with 7 bases between the two germline ends. Per germline, CDR1 SEHNR and CDR2 FQNEAQ (reference sequence). The CDR3 contains 12 residues. This CDR3 is CASSSRGYEQYF. The CDR3 DNA follows: TGTGCCAGCAGCTCGCGTGGCTACGAGCAGTACTTC.

V is TRBV20-1 and J is TRBJ2-1; D gene ambiguous. V lost 4 bases to trimming and J lost 11 bases, with 9 bases between them. The germline CDR1 and CDR2 sequences are DFQATT and SNEGSKA (reference sequence). This CDR3 is 10 amino acids long. This CDR3 is CSANRAKQFF. The CDR3 region has the DNA TGCAGTGCTAACCGGGCCAAGCAGTTCTTC.

This rearrangement joins TRBV10-1 to TRBJ1-5; possibly TRBD1 for D (5 bases). V lost 8 bases and J 12 bases, leaving 11 bases between the germline ends. The CDR3 has 10 residues. CDR1 is WNHNN and CDR2 is SYGVQD in the germline V gene (reference sequence). The CDR3 sequence is CASGYQGQHF. DNA of the CDR3: TGCGCCAGCGGTTATCAGGGCCAGCATTTT.

This clone was seen once. The genes are TRBV7-2 and TRBJ1-5; 7 bases match TRBD1. The CDR3 sequence is 15 residues long. Trimming at V came to 1 base and at J to 3 bases, leaving 3 bases not matched to a gene. The V gene's germline CDR1 is SGHTA and CDR2 FQGNSA. In DNA, the CDR3 is TGTGCCAGCAGCTTAGGGGGACAGTACAATCAGCCCCAGCATTTT. This gives the protein CASSLGGQYNQPQHF.

This rearrangement joins TRBV12-2 to TRBJ2-1; the DNA was not used to check the table's D call, TRBD1. TRBV12-2 is a pseudogene segment. The length of the CDR3 is 15 residues. As DNA, the CDR3 is TGTGCAAGTCGCCGGGACAGGGGGCGTTACAATGAGCAGTTCTTC. Protein product: CASRRDRGRYNEQFF.

J is TRBJ2-3 and V is TRBV7-9; tentative D call: TRBD2 (5 bases). Germline lookup yields CDR1 SEHNR and CDR2 FQNEAQ (reference sequence). This CDR3 region has 13 residues. The germline V and J ends were trimmed by 1 base and 5 bases, with 7 bases remaining between them. The CDR3 sequence is CASSLGEGDTQYF. The CDR3 DNA is TGTGCCAGCAGCTTAGGAGAGGGAGATACGCAGTATTTT. The variable domain in full, completed from reference TRBV7-9 and TRBJ2-3, reads DTGVSQNPRHKITKRGQNVTFRCDPISEHNRLYWYRQTLGQGPEFLTYFQNEAQLEKSRLLSDRFSAERPKGSFSTLEIQRTEQGDSAMYLCASSLGEGDTQYFGPGTRLTVL.

In DNA form, the CDR3 reads TGTGCCAGCAGCCCGACAGGGTTCGGAAACACCATATATTTT. Its protein is CASSPTGFGNTIYF. The J gene is TRBJ1-3, the V gene TRBV7-2; 7 nucleotides line up with TRBD1. This CDR3 has 14 residues. With 5 bases clipped from V and 4 bases from J, the junction kept 5 bases outside the gene matches. Germline CDR1 is SGHTA and CDR2 is FQGNSA. The variable domain in full, with the rest retrieved from reference TRBV7-2 and TRBJ1-3, is GAGVSQSPSNKVTEKGKDVELRCDPISGHTALYWYRQSLGQGLEFLIYFQGNSAPDKSGLPSDRFSAERTGGSVSTLTIQRTQQEDSAVYLCASSPTGFGNTIYFGEGSWLTVV.

This clone was counted once. The chain employs TRBV18 and TRBJ1-4, with 9 bases aligning to TRBD1. V shed 0 bases, J shed 5 bases, and the junction held 1 base outside the gene matches. Looked up from germline, CDR1 is KGHSH and CDR2 is LQKENI. The CDR3 extends over 15 amino acids. In DNA form, the CDR3 reads TGTGCCAGCTCACCACCGGGACAGGGAAATGAAAAACTGTTTTTT. Its protein product is CASSPPGQGNEKLFF. Full variable domain (remainder filled in from reference TRBV18 and TRBJ1-4): NAGVMQNPRHLVRRRGQEARLRCSPMKGHSHVYWYRQLPEEGLKFMVYLQKENIIDESGMPKERFSAEFPKEGPSILRIQQVVRGDSAAYFCASSPPGQGNEKLFFGSGTQLSVL.

The chain uses TRBV7-2 and TRBJ2-4; tentatively, D is TRBD1 (6 bases). The germline CDR1 and CDR2 sequences are SGHTA and FQGNSA. V lost 5 bases and J lost 0, with 17 bases in between. The CDR3 loop spans 17 amino acids. In DNA, the CDR3 is TGTGCCAGCAGCCCCCTAGGGGGAGTACTAGCCAAAAACATTCAGTACTTC. Amino acid sequence: CASSPLGGVLAKNIQYF.

This chain uses TRBV4-1 with TRBJ1-5; possible D gene TRBD1, 6 bases. Trimming left V 0 bases short and J 1 base short, with 13 bases between. This CDR3 is built from 17 residues. CDR1 and CDR2 (germline): MGHRA, YSYEKL. CDR3 sequence: CASSQEGRTVSNQPQHF. The DNA of the CDR3 is TGCGCCAGCAGCCAAGAGGGGAGGACAGTAAGCAATCAGCCCCAGCATTTT.

This clone was observed a handful of times. V is TRBV19 and J is TRBJ1-1; 11 bases align to TRBD1. Trimming took 4 bases from V and 5 from J; bases not matched to a gene: 9. CDR3 size: 16 residues. CDR1 and CDR2 from the germline V gene are LNHDA and SQIVND (reference sequence). In DNA form, the CDR3 reads TGTGCCAGTAGTACGCGAGGACAGGGGGCAAGAACTGAAGCTTTCTTT. This encodes CASSTRGQGARTEAFF.

This chain links TRBV4-3 with TRBJ2-5; perhaps TRBD1 as D (6 bases). The V and J ends lost 2 bases and 2 bases respectively, with 18 bases between them. Germline V lookup: CDR1 LGHNA, CDR2 YSLEER. The CDR3 is 17 residues long. This chain's CDR3 is CASSQTEQGSGQETQYF. The CDR3, as DNA: TGCGCCAGCAGCCAAACAGAACAGGGATCGGGACAAGAGACCCAGTACTTC.

The gene calls are TRBV15 and TRBJ2-3, with 8 bases fitting TRBD1. This CDR3 comprises 15 residues. V was clipped by 4 bases and J by 3 bases; unmatched bases: 6. In germline, CDR1 is LNHNV, CDR2 YYDKDF (reference sequence). CDR3 protein: CATSIRTGITDTQYF. The CDR3, as DNA: TGTGCCACCAGCATTAGGACAGGGATTACAGATACGCAGTATTTT. Based on the CDR3 plus reference TRBV15 and TRBJ2-3, the full variable domain is DAMVIQNPRYQVTQFGKPVTLSCSQTLNHNVMYWYQQKSSQAPKLLFHYYDKDFNNEADTPDNFQSRRPNTSFCFLDIRSPGLGDTAMYLCATSIRTGITDTQYFGPGTRLTVL.

The V call is TRBV5-1, the J call TRBJ2-2; perhaps TRBD2 as D (5 bases). With 4 bases removed from V and 0 bases from J, the gap between germline ends came to 13 bases. The CDR3 consists of 16 residues. Germline V gene data show CDR1 as SGHRS and CDR2 as YFSETQ. CDR3 residues: CASSTPVGANTGELFF. CDR3 DNA: TGCGCCAGCAGCACCCCAGTCGGGGCGAACACCGGGGAGCTGTTTTTT.

The gene calls are TRBV5-4 and TRBJ2-7; 10 bases line up with TRBD2. This CDR3 region has 15 residues. After removal of 0 bases from V and 4 bases from J, the junction contained 4 bases not matched to a gene. Germline values: CDR1 SGHNT, CDR2 YYREEE (reference sequence). As DNA, the CDR3 is TGTGCCAGCAGCTTGGGTAGCGGGAGGAGTTACGAGCAGTACTTC. Amino acids: CASSLGSGRSYEQYF.

The chain uses TRBV5-1 and TRBJ2-1; D possibly corresponds to TRBD2 (6 bases). V was pared by 4 bases and J by 0 bases, with 20 bases between. The CDR3 covers 18 residues. CDR1 and CDR2 (germline): SGHRS, YFSETQ. CDR3: CASSPHLGDSDSYNEQFF. Written as DNA, the CDR3 is TGCGCCAGCAGCCCCCACCTGGGGGACTCAGACTCCTACAATGAGCAGTTCTTC.

The rearrangement links TRBV6-1 to TRBJ1-4; the D gene is possibly TRBD1 (5 bases). The CDR3 contains 14 residues. CDR1 MNHNS and CDR2 SASEGT come from the germline V gene. V was pared by 1 base and J by 8 bases, with 11 bases between. CDR3 DNA sequence: TGTGCCAGCAGTGAAGGTTGGAGGGGAGAAAAACTGTTTTTT. It codes for CASSEGWRGEKLFF.

The chain joins TRBV9 to TRBJ1-5, with 9 bases identical to TRBD1. With 5 bases clipped from V and 6 bases from J, the junction kept 3 bases outside the gene matches. The CDR3 has 13 amino acids. CDR1 SGDLS and CDR2 YYNGEE come from the germline V gene. The CDR3 DNA follows: TGTGCCAGCAGTACAGGGGGCGGTCAGCCCCAGCATTTT. This codes for CASSTGGGQPQHF.

The chain uses TRBV5-4 and TRBJ2-3, with TRBD2 matching over 16 bases. Germline CDR1 SGHNT, CDR2 YYREEE (reference sequence). The CDR3 contains 18 residues. V gave up 0 bases and J gave up 5 bases; unmatched junction bases: 6. For the CDR3, the DNA is TGTGCCAGCAGCTTGGCGGGACTAGCGGGGGGGCTGGGAGATACGCAGTATTTT. Translation: CASSLAGLAGGLGDTQYF.

This rearrangement joins TRBV6-5 to TRBJ1-3; 7 bases agree with TRBD1. Trimming removed 9 bases from V and 2 bases from J; junction bases left unmatched: 7. This CDR3 has 14 amino acids. The V gene's germline CDR1 is MNHEY and CDR2 SVGAGI. CDR3 sequence: CASRRDRAGNTIYF. The CDR3 nucleotides are TGTGCCAGTCGTCGGGACAGAGCTGGAAACACCATATATTTT.

The chain recombines TRBV7-9 with TRBJ2-1; unclear D gene. Germline CDR1 is SEHNR and CDR2 is FQNEAQ (reference sequence). This CDR3 has 16 amino acids. V shed 5 bases and J shed 7 bases, with 21 bases lying between them. DNA of the CDR3: TGTGCCAGCAGCCCCTTTAAGACCAGGTTGGGGAATGAGCAGTTCTTC. Translating gives CASSPFKTRLGNEQFF.

V gene TRBV19 combines with J gene TRBJ1-2; weak D call: TRBD1 (5 bases). V was cut by 9 bases and J by 0 bases, with 14 bases left in between. This CDR3 spans 14 amino acids. Germline V CDR1 and CDR2: LNHDA, SQIVND (reference sequence). The CDR3 loop is CASSRQSPNYGYTF. The CDR3 DNA follows: TGTGCCAGCTCCCGACAGTCACCTAACTATGGCTACACCTTC.

This rearrangement joins TRBV7-3 to TRBJ1-1; possible D gene TRBD1, 5 bases. The CDR3 covers 14 residues. V was cut by 5 bases and J by 4 bases, with 14 bases left in between. CDR1 and CDR2 (germline): SGHTA, FQGTGA. The CDR3 loop is CASSLDPGGTEAFF. The CDR3 nucleotides are TGTGCCAGCAGCCTAGATCCGGGGGGCACTGAAGCTTTCTTT.

The gene calls are TRBV7-8 and TRBJ2-3, with 12 bases matching TRBD2. V trimming: 5 bases; J trimming: 5 bases; junction bases outside the gene matches: 11. The CDR3 contains 17 residues. Germline V CDR1 and CDR2: SGHVS, FQNEAQ. The CDR3 reads CASSGHALAGGRDTQYF. As DNA, the CDR3 is TGTGCCAGCAGCGGGCATGCGCTAGCGGGGGGGCGAGATACGCAGTATTTT.

The V gene is TRBV10-3, the J gene TRBJ2-7; 9 bases line up with TRBD1. The germline V gene has CDR1 ENHRY and CDR2 SYGVKD. With V trimmed by 6 bases and J by 5 bases, 8 bases remained unmatched. The CDR3 consists of 14 residues. This CDR3 reads CAIRNRGLWDEQYF. CDR3 coding DNA: TGTGCCATCAGAAACAGGGGGCTATGGGACGAGCAGTACTTC.